This TCR beta chain was sequenced for a study of blood T cell repertoires in COVID-19. For the study at large: Italy, Spain and the United States were the sources of the convalescent and acute COVID-19 samples. T cells, B-cell-depleted T cells, or PBMCs provided the cDNA or gDNA that served as material.

V was shortened by 2 bases and J by 5 bases, with 2 bases between the two germline ends. The CDR3 sequence is 12 residues long. Germline CDR1 is SGHNT and CDR2 is YYREEE (reference sequence). Under the authors' procedure: Amplification of reference gene primers provided the estimated nucleated cell counts. Sequencing was performed with immunoSEQ multiplex PCR; in TCRdb, only in-frame clones are kept and a portion is missing. From that table come the V and J calls and clone size; the DNA was used to work out D and trimming. This sample has roughly 330,000 clones; around 82% occur once, and the top ten carry about 1.2%.

The specimen was peripheral blood. The chain is built from TRBV5-4 and TRBJ1-6; D remains ambiguous. The TCR originated in a woman between 45 and 65 years old with acute or convalescent COVID-19. The CDR3 DNA follows: TGTGCCAGCAGCTTCGATAATTCACCCCTCCACTTT. It translates to CASSFDNSPLHF.